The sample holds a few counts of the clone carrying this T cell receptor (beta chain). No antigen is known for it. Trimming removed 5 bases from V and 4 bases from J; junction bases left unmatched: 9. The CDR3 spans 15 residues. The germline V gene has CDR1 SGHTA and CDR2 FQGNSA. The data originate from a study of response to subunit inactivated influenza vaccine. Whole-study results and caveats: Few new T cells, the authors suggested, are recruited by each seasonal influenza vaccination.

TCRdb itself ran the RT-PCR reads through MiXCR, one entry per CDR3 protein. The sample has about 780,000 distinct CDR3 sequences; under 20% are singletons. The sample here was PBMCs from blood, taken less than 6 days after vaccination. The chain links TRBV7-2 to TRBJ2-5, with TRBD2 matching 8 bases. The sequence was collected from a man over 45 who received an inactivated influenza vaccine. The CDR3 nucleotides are TGTGCCAGCAGCCCAGCATTCGGGGGGGCAGAGACCCAGTACTTC. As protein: CASSPAFGGAETQYF.